These 28 T cell receptor beta chains were sequenced from one sample in a study of cytomegalovirus exposure and HLA in healthy donors. The study ran its PCR with 60 Vbeta and 13 Jbeta primers. Sequencing used immunoSEQ multiplex PCR; TCRdb keeps in-frame clones, though not all of them. Counted here are about 100,000 clones, more than 75% occurring once; the ten biggest clones make up more than 0.6%. The sample was PBMCs. The source is a woman aged 55-75 years in good health and CMV-seronegative.

V and J are TRBV28 and TRBJ1-4, with 8 bases that match TRBD1. The germline CDR1 and CDR2 sequences are MDHEN and SYDVKM. There are 14 residues in the CDR3. Trimming removed 2 bases from V and 8 bases from J; junction bases left unmatched: 4. The CDR3 nucleotides are TGTGCCAGCAGTTTAGCAGGGGGCGACGAAAAACTGTTTTTT. Its translation is CASSLAGGDEKLFF.

The chain has TRBV29-1 and TRBJ2-5, with 7 bases aligning to TRBD2. The J segment lost 4 bases and the V segment lost 6 bases, leaving 5 bases of the junction unmatched. Germline CDR1 is SQVTM and CDR2 is ANQGSEA. The CDR3 totals 12 residues. CDR3 residues: CSVGRAIETQYF. The CDR3 coding sequence is TGCAGCGTGGGGAGGGCCATAGAGACCCAGTACTTC.

This clone appeared a few times. This chain joins TRBV5-1 and TRBJ2-6, with TRBD1 matching 8 bases. With V trimmed by 5 bases and J by 2 bases, 6 bases remained unmatched. The CDR3 is 16 amino acids. Germline CDR1 SGHRS, CDR2 YFSETQ. The CDR3 bases are TGCGCCAGCAGACCGACAGGGGAGGCTGGGGCCAACGTCCTGACTTTC. This translates into CASRPTGEAGANVLTF.

This clone was counted a few times. This sequence joins TRBV5-4 and TRBJ2-7; TRBD2 is a possible D gene (5 bases). V lost 4 bases and J 0 bases, leaving 14 bases between the germline ends. This CDR3 spans 15 amino acids. Germline CDR1 SGHNT, CDR2 YYREEE (reference sequence). CDR3 sequence reads: CASSRGSASSYEQYF. In nucleotides, the CDR3 is TGTGCCAGCAGCCGTGGGAGCGCAAGCTCCTACGAGCAGTACTTC.

The chain's CDR3 is CASSYSIWGLNTEAFF. The CDR3 coding sequence is TGTGCCAGCAGTTACTCGATTTGGGGCCTGAACACTGAAGCTTTCTTT. The V gene is TRBV6-5, the J gene TRBJ1-1, with D maybe TRBD1 (5 bases). The CDR3 runs 16 residues. V was pared by 0 bases and J by 0 bases, with 11 bases between. Germline CDR1 and CDR2: MNHEY and SVGAGI.

This clone was recorded once. The genes are TRBV19 and TRBJ2-7; 9 bases match TRBD1. Germline V gene lookup returns CDR1 LNHDA and CDR2 SQIVND (reference sequence). The V gene end was trimmed by 5 bases and the J gene end by 0 bases; junction bases not matched to a gene: 5. There are 15 residues in the CDR3. CDR3 sequence: CASSDRDRASYEQYF. The CDR3 DNA follows: TGTGCCAGTAGTGACCGGGACAGGGCCTCCTACGAGCAGTACTTC. Full variable domain (rest looked up from reference TRBV19 and TRBJ2-7): DGGITQSPKYLFRKEGQNVTLSCEQNLNHDAMYWYRQDPGQGLRLIYYSQIVNDFQKGDIAEGYSVSREKKESFPLTVTSAQKNPTAFYLCASSDRDRASYEQYFGPGTRLTVT.

The chain carries TRBV13 and TRBJ2-5; the D is unclear. Germline lookup yields CDR1 PRHDT and CDR2 FYEKMQ (reference sequence). V was pared by 5 bases and J by 2 bases, with 6 bases between. This CDR3 region has 12 residues. CDR3 coding DNA: TGTGCCAGCAGCCGTACTCAAGAGACCCAGTACTTC. Translating gives CASSRTQETQYF.

The chain carries TRBV27 and TRBJ2-7; D unresolved. Germline loops: CDR1 MNHEY, CDR2 SMNVEV (reference sequence). Between the trimmed V and J ends, which lost 5 bases and 3 bases, there was a span of 17 bases. CDR3 length: 15 residues. The CDR3 coding sequence is TGTGCCAGCAGTCTGGGCCAGCCCCCCTACTACGAGCAGTACTTC. It translates to CASSLGQPPYYEQYF.

The J gene is TRBJ2-3, the V gene TRBV5-1, with TRBD1 identical over 7 bases. Trimming cost V 4 bases and J 7 bases; bases outside gene matches: 9. This CDR3 contains 14 residues. CDR1 and CDR2 from the germline V gene are SGHRS and YFSETQ. CDR3 loop: CASSIGTASNTQYF. The DNA for the CDR3 is TGCGCCAGCAGCATAGGGACAGCCTCCAATACGCAGTATTTT.

The genes are TRBV7-2 and TRBJ2-2; TRBD2 is a possible D gene (6 bases). CDR3 size: 14 residues. V gave up 5 bases and J gave up 0 bases, with 7 bases separating them. Looked up from germline, CDR1 is SGHTA and CDR2 is FQGNSA. The CDR3 loop reads CASSRDSNTGELFF. The CDR3, as DNA: TGTGCCAGCAGCCGGGACTCGAACACCGGGGAGCTGTTTTTT.

This clone has a single count. This chain uses TRBV28 with TRBJ1-5; 12 nucleotides align to TRBD1. From germline, CDR1 is MDHEN and CDR2 SYDVKM. V lost 2 bases to trimming and J lost 6 bases; unmatched junction nucleotides: 2. CDR3 length: 15 amino acids. The CDR3 reads CASSLEGQGAQPQHF. The CDR3 coding sequence is TGTGCCAGCAGTTTAGAGGGACAGGGGGCTCAGCCCCAGCATTTT.

The rearrangement uses TRBV7-2 and TRBJ2-7; D is ambiguous. The germline CDR1 and CDR2 sequences are SGHTA and FQGNSA. The CDR3 totals 12 residues. Trimming left V 5 bases short and J 3 bases short, with 8 bases between. The CDR3: CASSLRVYEQYF. The CDR3 DNA sequence: TGTGCCAGCAGCCTTAGAGTCTACGAGCAGTACTTC.

As concerns this clone: One junction end does not reproduce the germline sequence, and a read error may be involved. The V call is TRBV28, the J call TRBJ2-7; a weak D match, TRBD1 (7 bases). Germline loops: CDR1 MDHEN, CDR2 SYDVKM. The CDR3 has 12 residues. CDR3 sequence: CASSLPAGQSVF. The DNA for the CDR3 is TGTGCCAGCAGTTTACCCGCGGGACAGTCGGTCTTC. Looking up the rest from reference TRBV28 and TRBJ2-7 gives the full variable domain: DVKVTQSSRYLVKRTGEKVFLECVQDMDHENMFWYRQDPGLGLRLIYFSYDVKMKEKGDIPEGYSVSREKKERFSLILESASTNQTSMYLCASSLPAGQSVFGPGTRLTVT.

This clone showed up just once. V and J are TRBV18 and TRBJ2-5, with 9 bases aligning to TRBD2. The CDR3 runs to 16 residues. Germline trimming cut 4 bases from V and 2 bases from J; bases unmatched to any gene: 8. Germline V gene data show CDR1 as KGHSH and CDR2 as LQKENI. CDR3 sequence: CASSRQVAGDQETQYF. The DNA for the CDR3 is TGTGCCAGCTCACGTCAGGTAGCGGGGGATCAAGAGACCCAGTACTTC.

Only a few counts were recorded for this clone. The rearrangement joins TRBV19 to TRBJ1-3; D not certain. The V and J ends lost 5 bases and 0 bases respectively, with 5 bases between them. The CDR3 loop spans 13 amino acids. Germline lookup yields CDR1 LNHDA and CDR2 SQIVND (reference sequence). CDR3 in DNA: TGTGCCAGTAGTTCAGACTCTGGAAACACCATATATTTT. It translates to CASSSDSGNTIYF.

The genes are TRBV6-5 and TRBJ1-1; 8 bases match TRBD1. The CDR3 is 14 amino acids. Unmatched junction bases numbered 2, after V lost 2 bases and J lost 3 bases. The germline V gene has CDR1 MNHEY and CDR2 SVGAGI. CDR3 loop: CASSYGRGHTEAFF. The CDR3 DNA reads TGTGCCAGCAGTTACGGCAGGGGGCACACTGAAGCTTTCTTT.

CDR3 sequence: CASSLPRPGEKEGQETQYF. CDR3 coding DNA: TGCGCCAGCAGCCTCCCTCGACCGGGGGAAAAGGAGGGCCAAGAGACCCAGTACTTC. The V call is TRBV4-3, the J call TRBJ2-5; D is possibly TRBD2 (6 bases). The CDR3 extends over 19 amino acids. Looked up from germline, CDR1 is LGHNA and CDR2 is YSLEER. Trimming shortened V by 4 bases and J by 1 base, and 25 bases separated the two germline ends.

The chain employs TRBV6-6 and TRBJ1-2; 7 bases map to TRBD1. Per the germline V gene, CDR1 is MNHNY and CDR2 is SVGAGI (reference sequence). The CDR3 extends over 16 amino acids. The junction had 9 bases not matched to a gene; V was cut back by 5 bases and J by 0 bases. The CDR3 loop is CASSHTGTVPNYGYTF. CDR3 in DNA: TGTGCCAGCAGTCACACTGGGACAGTTCCTAACTATGGCTACACCTTC.

The V and J genes are TRBV13 and TRBJ2-1; TRBD2 matches at 7 bases. V was pared by 0 bases and J by 6 bases, with 5 bases of the junction left unmatched. The CDR3 is 15 residues long. Germline CDR1 PRHDT, CDR2 FYEKMQ (reference sequence). The DNA of the CDR3 is TGTGCCAGCAGCTTAGGCTTCGGGAGGAGCAATGAGCAGTTCTTC. The encoded protein is CASSLGFGRSNEQFF.

The sample holds a few counts of this clone. The genes are TRBV25-1 and TRBJ1-1, with D perhaps TRBD1 (5 bases). Between the trimmed V and J ends, which lost 4 bases and 2 bases, there was a span of 11 bases. Germline V lookup: CDR1 MGHDK, CDR2 SYGVNS. The CDR3 has 14 amino acids. In nucleotides, the CDR3 is TGTGCCAGCAGTGCCCCGACAGACAACACTGAAGCTTTCTTT. Protein product: CASSAPTDNTEAFF.

The chain joins TRBV28 to TRBJ1-2; D remains ambiguous. CDR1 is MDHEN and CDR2 is SYDVKM in the germline V gene. The V end was cut by 8 bases, the J end by 2 bases, with 6 bases between. CDR3 length: 11 residues. The CDR3 DNA reads TGTGCCAGCGGAGAGAACTATGGCTACACCTTC. Amino acids: CASGENYGYTF.

This clone occurred once. The rearrangement uses TRBV6-4 and TRBJ1-4; TRBD1 might be the D (5 bases). CDR1 MRHNA and CDR2 SNTAGT come from the germline V gene. V lost 4 bases to trimming and J lost 6 bases, with 15 bases between them. CDR3 size: 15 residues. CDR3 protein: CASSVRTLEDEKLFF. Written as DNA, the CDR3 is TGTGCCAGCAGTGTAAGGACACTCGAGGATGAAAAACTGTTTTTT.

The chain employs TRBV5-1 and TRBJ2-3; possibly TRBD2 for D (5 bases). The germline V and J ends were trimmed by 1 base and 6 bases, with 18 bases remaining between them. The CDR3 contains 16 residues. Germline V lookup: CDR1 SGHRS, CDR2 YFSETQ. The CDR3 loop is CASSLNRRLASDTQYF. Written as DNA, the CDR3 is TGCGCCAGCAGCTTGAACCGGCGGCTAGCTAGCGATACGCAGTATTTT.

The chain uses TRBV10-2 and TRBJ1-4; a possible D gene is TRBD1 (6 bases). Trimming shortened V by 6 bases and J by 13 bases, and 21 bases separated the two germline ends. CDR3 length: 14 residues. Germline CDR1 is WSHSY and CDR2 is SAAADI. The CDR3 spells CASSGDYRVDGLFF. DNA of the CDR3: TGCGCCAGCAGCGGAGACTACAGGGTTGATGGACTGTTTTTT.

The chain couples TRBV29-1 to TRBJ2-7; 8 bases align to TRBD1. CDR3 length equals 11 residues. V trimming: 4 bases; J trimming: 7 bases; junction bases outside the gene matches: 3. CDR1 is SQVTM and CDR2 is ANQGSEA in the germline V gene. This CDR3 is CSVGTGYEQYF. The CDR3 DNA reads TGCAGCGTTGGGACAGGGTATGAGCAGTACTTC.

V usage is TRBV5-4 and J usage is TRBJ1-2, with D maybe TRBD1 (6 bases). CDR3 length: 14 amino acids. V lost 1 base and J lost 6, with 13 bases in between. Germline CDR1 SGHNT, CDR2 YYREEE (reference sequence). As DNA, the CDR3 is TGTGCCAGCAGCTTGTTCACAGGACAGAATGGCTACACCTTC. Translated: CASSLFTGQNGYTF. Supplemented by reference TRBV5-4 and TRBJ1-2, the full variable domain reads ETGVTQSPTHLIKTRGQQVTLRCSSQSGHNTVSWYQQALGQGPQFIFQYYREEENGRGNFPPRFSGLQFPNYSSELNVNALELDDSALYLCASSLFTGQNGYTFGSGTRLTVV.

V is TRBV20-1 and J is TRBJ2-3; D is ambiguous. CDR1 and CDR2 (germline): DFQATT, SNEGSKA (reference sequence). This CDR3 comprises 10 residues. The V end was cut by 6 bases, the J end by 6 bases, with 7 bases between. The DNA of the CDR3 is TGCAGTGCCTTGTCGGATACGCAGTATTTT. It specifies CSALSDTQYF.

The chain uses TRBV7-8 and TRBJ1-5, with TRBD1 matching 7 bases. V shed 1 base and J 5 bases; nucleotides not matched to a gene: 8. Germline CDR1 is SGHVS and CDR2 is FQNEAQ. The CDR3 contains 16 residues. The CDR3 region has the DNA TGTGCCAGCAGCTTAGGACAGGGAGGTCGACATCAGCCCCAGCATTTT. It codes for CASSLGQGGRHQPQHF.